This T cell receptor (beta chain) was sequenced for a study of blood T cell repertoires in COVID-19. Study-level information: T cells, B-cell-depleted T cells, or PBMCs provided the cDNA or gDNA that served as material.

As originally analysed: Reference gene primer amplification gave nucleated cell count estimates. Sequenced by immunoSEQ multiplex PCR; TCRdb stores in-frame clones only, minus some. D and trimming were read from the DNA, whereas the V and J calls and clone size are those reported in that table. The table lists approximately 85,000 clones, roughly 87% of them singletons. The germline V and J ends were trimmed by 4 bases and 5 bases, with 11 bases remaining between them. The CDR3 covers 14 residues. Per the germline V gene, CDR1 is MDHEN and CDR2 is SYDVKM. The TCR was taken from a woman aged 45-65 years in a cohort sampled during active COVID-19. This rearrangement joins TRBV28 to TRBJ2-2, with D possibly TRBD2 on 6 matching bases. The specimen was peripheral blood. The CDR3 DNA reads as TGTGCCAGCAGTTCCCCCGGACTAACCGGGGAGCTGTTTTTT. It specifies CASSSPGLTGELFF.